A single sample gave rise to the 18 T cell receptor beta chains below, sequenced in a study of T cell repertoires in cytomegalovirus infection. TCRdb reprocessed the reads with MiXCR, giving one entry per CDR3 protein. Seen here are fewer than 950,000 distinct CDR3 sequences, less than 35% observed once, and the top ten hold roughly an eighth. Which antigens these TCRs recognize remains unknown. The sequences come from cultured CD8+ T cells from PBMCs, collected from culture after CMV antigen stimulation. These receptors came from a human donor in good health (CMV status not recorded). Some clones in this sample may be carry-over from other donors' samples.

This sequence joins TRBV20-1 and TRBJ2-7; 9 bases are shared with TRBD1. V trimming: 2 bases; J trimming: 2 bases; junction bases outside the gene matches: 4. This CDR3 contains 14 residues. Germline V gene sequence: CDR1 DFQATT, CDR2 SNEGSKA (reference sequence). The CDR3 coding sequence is TGCAGTGCTAGACCGGACAGGGGCGCCTACGAGCAGTACTTC. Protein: CSARPDRGAYEQYF.

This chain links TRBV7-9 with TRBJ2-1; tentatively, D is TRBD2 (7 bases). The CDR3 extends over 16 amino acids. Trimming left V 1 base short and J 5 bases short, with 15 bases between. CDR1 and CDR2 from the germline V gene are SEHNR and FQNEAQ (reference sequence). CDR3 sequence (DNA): TGTGCCAGCAGCTTAGTTGGGGGGGGGCCCCACAATGAGCAGTTCTTC. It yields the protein CASSLVGGGPHNEQFF.

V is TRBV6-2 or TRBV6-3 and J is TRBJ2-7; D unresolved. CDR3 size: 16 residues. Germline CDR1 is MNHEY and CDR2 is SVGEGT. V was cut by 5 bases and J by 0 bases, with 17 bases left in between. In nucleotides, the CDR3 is TGTGCCAGCAGTCAGGTATTGGACCAATACTCCTACGAGCAGTACGTC. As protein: CASSQVLDQYSYEQYV.

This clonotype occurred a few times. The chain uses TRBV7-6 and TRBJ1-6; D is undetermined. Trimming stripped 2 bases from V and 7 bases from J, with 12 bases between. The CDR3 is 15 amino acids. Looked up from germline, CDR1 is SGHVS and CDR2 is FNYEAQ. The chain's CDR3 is CASSLQRSGNSPLHF. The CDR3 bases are TGTGCCAGCAGCTTACAACGCTCGGGGAATTCACCCCTCCACTTT.

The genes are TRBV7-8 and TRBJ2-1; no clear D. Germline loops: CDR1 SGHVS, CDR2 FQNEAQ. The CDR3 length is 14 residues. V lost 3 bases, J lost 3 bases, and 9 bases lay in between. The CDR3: CASSFLYYYNEQFF. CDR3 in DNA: TGTGCCAGCAGCTTCCTCTATTACTACAATGAGCAGTTCTTC.

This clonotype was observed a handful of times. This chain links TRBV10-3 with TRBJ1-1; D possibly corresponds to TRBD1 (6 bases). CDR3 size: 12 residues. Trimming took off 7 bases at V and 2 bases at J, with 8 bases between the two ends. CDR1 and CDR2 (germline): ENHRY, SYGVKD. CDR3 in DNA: TGTGCCATCACGGGGGCCAACACTGAAGCTTTCTTT. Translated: CAITGANTEAFF.

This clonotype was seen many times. CDR3 sequence: CASSTSTSGGSDTQYF. The DNA for the CDR3 is TGTGCCAGCAGCACTTCGACTAGCGGGGGTTCAGATACGCAGTATTTT. The chain is built from TRBV7-9 and TRBJ2-3; 12 nucleotides agree with TRBD2. Germline V gives CDR1 SEHNR, CDR2 FQNEAQ (reference sequence). The CDR3 totals 16 residues. V shed 5 bases, J shed 4 bases, and the junction held 7 bases outside the gene matches.

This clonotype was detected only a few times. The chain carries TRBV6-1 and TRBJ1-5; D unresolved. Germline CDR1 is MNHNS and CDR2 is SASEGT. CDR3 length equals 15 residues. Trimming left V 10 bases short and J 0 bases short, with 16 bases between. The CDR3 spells CATQLGPHSNQPQHF. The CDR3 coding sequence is TGTGCCACCCAACTAGGACCCCATAGCAATCAGCCCCAGCATTTT.

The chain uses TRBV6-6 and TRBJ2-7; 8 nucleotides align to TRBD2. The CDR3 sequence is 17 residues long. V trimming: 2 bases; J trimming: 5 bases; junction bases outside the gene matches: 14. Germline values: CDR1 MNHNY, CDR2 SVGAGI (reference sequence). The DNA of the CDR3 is TGTGCCAGCAGTTACCGCGCGGGGGGCCCGAAGGGAAACGAGCAGTACTTC. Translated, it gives CASSYRAGGPKGNEQYF.

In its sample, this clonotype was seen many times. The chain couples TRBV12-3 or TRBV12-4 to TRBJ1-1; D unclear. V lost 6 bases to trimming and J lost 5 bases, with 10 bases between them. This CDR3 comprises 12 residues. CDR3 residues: CASSLGFTEAFF. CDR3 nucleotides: TGTGCCAGCAGCCTCGGATTTACTGAAGCTTTCTTT.

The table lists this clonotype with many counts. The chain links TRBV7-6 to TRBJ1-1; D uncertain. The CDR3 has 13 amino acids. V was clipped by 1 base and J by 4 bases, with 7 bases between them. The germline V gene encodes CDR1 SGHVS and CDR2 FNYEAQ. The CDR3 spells CASSLDLGTEAFF. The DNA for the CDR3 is TGTGCCAGCAGCTTAGATTTGGGCACTGAAGCTTTCTTT.

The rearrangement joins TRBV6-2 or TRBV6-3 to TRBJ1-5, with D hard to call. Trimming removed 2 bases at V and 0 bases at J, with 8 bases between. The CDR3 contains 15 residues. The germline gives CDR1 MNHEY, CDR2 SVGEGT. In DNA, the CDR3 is TGTGCCAGCAGTTACGTTTGGGTTAGCAATCAGCCCCAGCATTTT. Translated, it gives CASSYVWVSNQPQHF.

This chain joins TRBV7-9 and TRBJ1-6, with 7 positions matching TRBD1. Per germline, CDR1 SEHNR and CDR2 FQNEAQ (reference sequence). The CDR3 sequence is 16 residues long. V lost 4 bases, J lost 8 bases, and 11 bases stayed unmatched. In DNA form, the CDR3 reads TGTGCCAGCAGCTCAGGACAGGCCGGATTCTATTCACCCCTCCACTTT. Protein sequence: CASSSGQAGFYSPLHF.

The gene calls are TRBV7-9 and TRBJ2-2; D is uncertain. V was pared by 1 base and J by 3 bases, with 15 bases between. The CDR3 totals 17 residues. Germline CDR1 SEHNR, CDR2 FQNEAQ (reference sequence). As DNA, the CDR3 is TGTGCCAGCAGCTTAGTTGGAACAGCTTACTACACCGGGGAGCTGTTTTTT. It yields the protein CASSLVGTAYYTGELFF.

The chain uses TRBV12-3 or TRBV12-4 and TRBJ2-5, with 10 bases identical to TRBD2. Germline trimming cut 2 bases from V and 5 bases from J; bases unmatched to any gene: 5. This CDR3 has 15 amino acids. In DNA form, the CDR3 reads TGTGCCAGCAGTTTACTAGCGGGGGATAAGGAGACCCAGTACTTC. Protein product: CASSLLAGDKETQYF.

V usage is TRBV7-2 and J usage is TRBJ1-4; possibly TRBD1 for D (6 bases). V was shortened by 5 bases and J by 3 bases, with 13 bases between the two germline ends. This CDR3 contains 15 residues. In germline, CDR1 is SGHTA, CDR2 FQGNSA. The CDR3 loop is CASSLAGEANEKLFF. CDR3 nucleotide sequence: TGTGCCAGCAGCCTCGCAGGGGAGGCTAATGAAAAACTGTTTTTT.

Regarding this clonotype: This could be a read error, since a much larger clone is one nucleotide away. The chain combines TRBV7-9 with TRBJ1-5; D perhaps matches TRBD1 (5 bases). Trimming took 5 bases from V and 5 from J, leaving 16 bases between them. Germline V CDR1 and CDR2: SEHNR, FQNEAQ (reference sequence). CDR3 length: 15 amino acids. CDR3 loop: CASSRDGDLHQPQHF. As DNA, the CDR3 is TGTGCCAGCAGCCGGGACGGGGACCTTCATCAGCCCCAGCATTTT.

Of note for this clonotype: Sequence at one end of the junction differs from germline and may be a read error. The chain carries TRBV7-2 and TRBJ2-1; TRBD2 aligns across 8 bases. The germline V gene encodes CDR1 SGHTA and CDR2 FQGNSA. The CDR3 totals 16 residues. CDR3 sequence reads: CVSSFVSGGPHYEQFF. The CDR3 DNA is TGTGTCAGCAGCTTCGTCTCGGGGGGGCCTCACTATGAGCAGTTCTTC.